These 15 T cell receptor beta chains share one sample of origin, sequenced in a study of response to subunit inactivated influenza vaccine. TCRdb independently ran MiXCR on the RT-PCR reads; one entry per CDR3 protein. The sample has 430,000 or so distinct CDR3 sequences, about 10% seen once; the top ten hold about an eighth. The sample here was PBMCs from blood, taken more than 35 days after vaccination. Receptors were obtained from a man between 45 and 60 years old who received an inactivated influenza vaccine.

The sample holds many counts of this clonotype. The CDR3 DNA is TGCGCCAGCAGCCTATCGGGTGAGCAGTTCTTC. It yields the protein CASSLSGEQFF. This chain uses TRBV4-3 with TRBJ2-1, with D uncertain. Germline assignment: CDR1 LGHNA and CDR2 YSLEER. V was clipped by 4 bases and J by 9 bases, with 7 bases between them. The CDR3 is 11 residues long.

This clonotype appeared many times. The chain links TRBV29-1 to TRBJ2-3; tentative D call: TRBD2 (6 bases). The CDR3 runs to 12 residues. Trimming stripped 3 bases from V and 4 bases from J, with 8 bases between. Germline loops: CDR1 SQVTM, CDR2 ANQGSEA. The CDR3 region has the DNA TGCAGCGTTGATACGGGAGCAGATACGCAGTATTTT. Its translation: CSVDTGADTQYF.

This clonotype occurred a few times. The chain couples TRBV30 to TRBJ2-2, with D tentatively TRBD1 (5 bases). Germline CDR1 and CDR2: GTSNPN and SVGIG (reference sequence). CDR3 length: 14 residues. Trimming took 4 bases from V and 5 from J, leaving 14 bases between them. In DNA form, the CDR3 reads TGTGCCTGGATTCGCCCTCCAGGGACCGGGGAGCTGTTTTTT. This codes for CAWIRPPGTGELFF.

This clonotype was counted ten times or more. J is TRBJ2-2 and V is TRBV7-2; possibly TRBD1 for D (6 bases). CDR3 length equals 17 residues. The germline CDR1 and CDR2 sequences are SGHTA and FQGNSA. Trimming took off 0 bases at V and 0 bases at J, with 11 bases between the two ends. In DNA form, the CDR3 reads TGTGCCAGCAGCTTAGCTTGGACAGTTTCGAACACCGGGGAGCTGTTTTTT. Amino acid sequence: CASSLAWTVSNTGELFF.

This clonotype was seen ten or more times. The chain couples TRBV5-6 to TRBJ1-1, with a tentative D call TRBD1 (6 bases). Looked up from germline, CDR1 is SGHDT and CDR2 is YYEEEE. CDR3 length: 14 amino acids. Trimming removed 4 bases from V and 1 base from J, with 11 bases in between. This CDR3 is CASSIQGRNTEAFF. In nucleotides, the CDR3 is TGTGCCAGCAGCATTCAGGGGAGGAACACTGAAGCTTTCTTT. The whole variable domain, remainder taken from reference TRBV5-6 and TRBJ1-1, is DAGVTQSPTHLIKTRGQQVTLRCSPKSGHDTVSWYQQALGQGPQFIFQYYEEEERQRGNFPDRFSGHQFPNYSSELNVNALLLGDSALYLCASSIQGRNTEAFFGQGTRLTVV.

This clonotype was recorded a few times. V usage is TRBV9 and J usage is TRBJ2-3; TRBD1 is a possible D gene (6 bases). Germline V gene data show CDR1 as SGDLS and CDR2 as YYNGEE. This CDR3 is built from 17 residues. V was shortened by 0 bases and J by 2 bases, with 16 bases between the two germline ends. CDR3 residues: CASSVEFGTPNTDTQYF. In nucleotides, the CDR3 is TGTGCCAGCAGCGTAGAATTCGGGACACCCAACACAGATACGCAGTATTTT.

There are a few counts of this clonotype. This chain joins TRBV7-9 and TRBJ1-1; D call uncertain. Germline CDR1 and CDR2: SEHNR and FQNEAQ (reference sequence). Trimming took off 7 bases at V and 7 bases at J, with 13 bases between the two ends. The CDR3 is made up of 12 amino acids. CDR3 DNA sequence: TGTGCCAGCATATTTTCCGACGGTGAAGCTTTCTTT. Translated: CASIFSDGEAFF.

The chain employs TRBV18 and TRBJ2-1; D uncertain. The CDR3 consists of 15 residues. The germline CDR1 and CDR2 sequences are KGHSH and LQKENI. Trimming removed 2 bases at V and 6 bases at J, with 14 bases between. DNA of the CDR3: TGTGCCAGCTCACCAGAACTAAAGGACGGCAATGAGCAGTTCTTC. Its translation is CASSPELKDGNEQFF.

The chain has TRBV12-3 or TRBV12-4 and TRBJ1-3; D is undetermined. The V gene lost 7 bases and the J gene lost 0 bases, with 10 bases spanning the gap. There are 14 residues in the CDR3. Here the CDR3 DNA reads TGTGCCAGCACCGAGACCTACTCTGGAAACACCATATATTTT. Its translation is CASTETYSGNTIYF.

This clonotype was counted only a few times. This chain uses TRBV20-1 with TRBJ1-5, with unresolved D. Germline-derived CDR1 and CDR2 are DFQATT and SNEGSKA (reference sequence). Trimming removed 0 bases from V and 6 bases from J, with 15 bases in between. The CDR3 totals 15 residues. The DNA of the CDR3 is TGCAGTGCTAGAGAAGAGATTGGTGGCAGTCAGCCCCAGCATTTT. Amino acids: CSAREEIGGSQPQHF.

This clonotype was recorded a few times. The rearrangement uses TRBV20-1 and TRBJ1-2, with TRBD1 matching over 7 bases. Germline V CDR1 and CDR2: DFQATT, SNEGSKA (reference sequence). The CDR3 extends over 14 amino acids. The junction had 10 bases not matched to a gene; V was cut back by 4 bases and J by 5 bases. CDR3 in amino acids: CSAIPGQRDYGYTF. In nucleotides, the CDR3 is TGCAGTGCTATTCCGGGACAGAGAGATTATGGCTACACCTTC.

This clonotype was detected a few times. The J gene is TRBJ2-7, the V gene TRBV5-1; D may correspond to TRBD1 or TRBD2 (5 bases each). Germline CDR1 reads SGHRS; CDR2 reads YFSETQ. V lost 1 base to trimming and J lost 6 bases, with 11 bases between them. The CDR3 runs 13 residues. CDR3 region: CASSLPQGAEQYF. For the CDR3, the DNA is TGCGCCAGCAGCTTGCCTCAGGGAGCCGAGCAGTACTTC.

The chain links TRBV28 to TRBJ2-3; 11 bases are shared with TRBD2. Germline V gene data show CDR1 as MDHEN and CDR2 as SYDVKM. V trimming: 3 bases; J trimming: 0 bases; junction bases outside the gene matches: 8. The CDR3 covers 18 residues. The CDR3 DNA is TGTGCCAGCAGTTTTTTAGCGGGGACTAGCGGTAGCACAGATACGCAGTATTTT. Protein product: CASSFLAGTSGSTDTQYF.

This clonotype was counted only a few times. The J gene is TRBJ2-1, the V gene TRBV7-2, with 13 positions matching TRBD2. The germline CDR1 and CDR2 sequences are SGHTA and FQGNSA. Trimming cost V 5 bases and J 5 bases; bases outside gene matches: 3. This CDR3 region has 15 residues. The CDR3 nucleotides are TGTGCCAGCAGCGGACTAGCGGGAGTTAACAATGAGCAGTTCTTC. Protein: CASSGLAGVNNEQFF.

This clonotype was seen many times. The chain joins TRBV30 to TRBJ2-1, with a tentative D call TRBD2 (6 bases). The CDR3 is made up of 13 amino acids. V dropped 0 bases and J dropped 9 bases, with 12 bases sitting between them. CDR1 GTSNPN and CDR2 SVGIG come from the germline V gene (reference sequence). The CDR3 DNA reads TGTGCCTGGAGTGTAAGGGGACTCAGTGAGCAGTTCTTC. Translated, it gives CAWSVRGLSEQFF. Based on the CDR3 plus reference TRBV30 and TRBJ2-1, the full variable domain is SQTIHQWPATLVQPVGSPLSLECTVEGTSNPNLYWYRQAAGRGLQLLFYSVGIGQISSEVPQNLSASRPQDRQFILSSKKLLLSDSGFYLCAWSVRGLSEQFFGPGTRLTVL.